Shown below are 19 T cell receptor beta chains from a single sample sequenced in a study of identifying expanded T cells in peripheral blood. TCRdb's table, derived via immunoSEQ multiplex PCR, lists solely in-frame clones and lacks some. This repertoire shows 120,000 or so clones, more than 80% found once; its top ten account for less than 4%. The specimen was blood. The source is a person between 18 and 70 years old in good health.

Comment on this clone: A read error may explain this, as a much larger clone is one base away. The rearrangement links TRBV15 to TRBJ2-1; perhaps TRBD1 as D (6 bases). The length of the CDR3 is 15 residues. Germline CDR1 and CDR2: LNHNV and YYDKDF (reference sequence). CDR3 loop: CAASSRDTFGNEQFF. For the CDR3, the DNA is TGTGCCGCCAGCAGCCGGGACACCTTTGGAAATGAGCAGTTCTTC.

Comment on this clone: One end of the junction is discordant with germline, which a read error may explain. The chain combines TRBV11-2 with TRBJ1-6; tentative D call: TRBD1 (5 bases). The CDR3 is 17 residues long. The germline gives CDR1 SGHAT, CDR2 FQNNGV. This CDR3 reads CASSQAQAVGYNSPLHF. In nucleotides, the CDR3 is TGCGCCAGCAGCCAAGCACAGGCGGTGGGGTATAATTCACCCCTCCACTTT.

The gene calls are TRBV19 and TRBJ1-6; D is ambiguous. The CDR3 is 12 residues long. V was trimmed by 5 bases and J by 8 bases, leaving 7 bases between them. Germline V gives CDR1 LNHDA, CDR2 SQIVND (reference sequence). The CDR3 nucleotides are TGTGCCAGTAGTTGGAGGGATTCACCCCTCCACTTT. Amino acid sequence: CASSWRDSPLHF.

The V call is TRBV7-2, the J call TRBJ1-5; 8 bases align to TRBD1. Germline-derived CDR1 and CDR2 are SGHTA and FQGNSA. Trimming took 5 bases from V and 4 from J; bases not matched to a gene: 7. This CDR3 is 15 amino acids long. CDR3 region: CASSAPGGWNQPQHF. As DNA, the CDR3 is TGTGCCAGCAGCGCCCCAGGGGGCTGGAATCAGCCCCAGCATTTT.

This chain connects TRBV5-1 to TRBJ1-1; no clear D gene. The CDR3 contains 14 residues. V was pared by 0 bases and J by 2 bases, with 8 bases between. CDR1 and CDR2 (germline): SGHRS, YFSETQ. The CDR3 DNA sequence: TGCGCCAGCAGCTTGGGGGCCTCTAACACTGAAGCTTTCTTT. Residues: CASSLGASNTEAFF.

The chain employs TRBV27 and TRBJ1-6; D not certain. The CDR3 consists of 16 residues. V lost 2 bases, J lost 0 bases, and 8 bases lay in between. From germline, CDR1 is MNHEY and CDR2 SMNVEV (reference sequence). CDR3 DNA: TGTGCCAGCAGTTTAGGCAGAAGCTCCTATAATTCACCCCTCCACTTT. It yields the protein CASSLGRSSYNSPLHF.

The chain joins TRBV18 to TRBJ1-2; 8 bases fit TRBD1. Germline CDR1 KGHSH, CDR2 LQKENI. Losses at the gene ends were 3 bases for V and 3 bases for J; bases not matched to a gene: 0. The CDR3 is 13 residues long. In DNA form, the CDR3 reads TGTGCCAGCTCACCGGACAGGGACTATGGCTACACCTTC. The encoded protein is CASSPDRDYGYTF.

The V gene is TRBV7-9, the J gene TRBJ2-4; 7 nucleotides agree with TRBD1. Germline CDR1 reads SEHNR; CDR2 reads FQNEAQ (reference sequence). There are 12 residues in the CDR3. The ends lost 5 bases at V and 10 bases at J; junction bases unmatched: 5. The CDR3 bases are TGTGCCAGCAGCCCCGACAGGGAAATTCAGTACTTC. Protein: CASSPDREIQYF.

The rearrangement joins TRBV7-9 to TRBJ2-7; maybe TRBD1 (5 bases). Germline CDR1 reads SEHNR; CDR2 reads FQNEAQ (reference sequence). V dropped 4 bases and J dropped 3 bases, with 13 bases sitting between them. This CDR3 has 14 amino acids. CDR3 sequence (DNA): TGTGCCAGCAGCTCCTACTTCGACAGCTACGAGCAGTACTTC. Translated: CASSSYFDSYEQYF.

The CDR3 spells CSVALDSNQPQHF. CDR3 nucleotide sequence: TGCAGCGTTGCCCTTGATAGCAATCAGCCCCAGCATTTT. V gene TRBV29-1 combines with J gene TRBJ1-5; unclear D gene. Germline V gene sequence: CDR1 SQVTM, CDR2 ANQGSEA. V dropped 4 bases and J dropped 0 bases, with 7 bases sitting between them. This CDR3 comprises 13 residues.

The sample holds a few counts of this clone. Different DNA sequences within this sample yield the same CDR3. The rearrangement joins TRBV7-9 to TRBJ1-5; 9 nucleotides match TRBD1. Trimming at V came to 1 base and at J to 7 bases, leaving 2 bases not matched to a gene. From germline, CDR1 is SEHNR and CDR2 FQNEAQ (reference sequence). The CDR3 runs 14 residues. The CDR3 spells CASSLGQGGQPQHF. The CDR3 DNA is TGTGCCAGCAGCTTAGGACAGGGGGGCCAGCCCCAGCATTTT.

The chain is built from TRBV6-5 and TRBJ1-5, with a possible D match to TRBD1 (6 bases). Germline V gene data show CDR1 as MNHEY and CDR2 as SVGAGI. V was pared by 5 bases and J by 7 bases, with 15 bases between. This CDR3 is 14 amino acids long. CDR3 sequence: CASSPQNRVQPQHF. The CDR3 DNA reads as TGTGCCAGCAGTCCTCAAAACAGGGTACAGCCCCAGCATTTT.

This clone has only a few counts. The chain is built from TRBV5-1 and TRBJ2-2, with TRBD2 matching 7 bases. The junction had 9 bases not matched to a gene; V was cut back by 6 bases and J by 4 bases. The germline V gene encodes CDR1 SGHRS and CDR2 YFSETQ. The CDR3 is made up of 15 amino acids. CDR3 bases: TGCGCCAGCACCCCCAGCGGGGCCGGCACCGGGGAGCTGTTTTTT. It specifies CASTPSGAGTGELFF.

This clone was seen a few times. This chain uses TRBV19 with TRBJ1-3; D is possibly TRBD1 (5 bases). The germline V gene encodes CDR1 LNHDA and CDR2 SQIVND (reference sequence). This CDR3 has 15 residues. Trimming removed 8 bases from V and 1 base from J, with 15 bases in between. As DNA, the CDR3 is TGTGCCAGTCGGGGCGTAGACAGTTCTGGAAACACCATATATTTT. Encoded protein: CASRGVDSSGNTIYF.

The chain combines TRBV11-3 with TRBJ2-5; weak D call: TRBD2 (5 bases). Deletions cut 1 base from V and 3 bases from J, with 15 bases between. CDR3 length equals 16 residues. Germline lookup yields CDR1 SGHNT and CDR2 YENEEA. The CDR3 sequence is CASSLGGSVPKETQYF. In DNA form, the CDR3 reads TGTGCCAGCAGCTTAGGAGGGTCGGTTCCGAAAGAGACCCAGTACTTC.

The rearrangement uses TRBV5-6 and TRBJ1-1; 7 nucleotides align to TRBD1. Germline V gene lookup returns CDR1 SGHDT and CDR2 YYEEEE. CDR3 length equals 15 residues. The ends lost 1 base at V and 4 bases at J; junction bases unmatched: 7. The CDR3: CASSLRRQGLTEAFF. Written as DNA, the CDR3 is TGTGCCAGCAGCTTGAGGAGACAGGGACTCACTGAAGCTTTCTTT.

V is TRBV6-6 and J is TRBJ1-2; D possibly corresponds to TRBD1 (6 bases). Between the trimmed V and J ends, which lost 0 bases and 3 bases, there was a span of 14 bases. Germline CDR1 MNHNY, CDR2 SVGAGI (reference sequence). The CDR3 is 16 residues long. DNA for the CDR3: TGTGCCAGCAGTTACTCCCAGGGGCGCTCCTACTATGGCTACACCTTC. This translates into CASSYSQGRSYYGYTF.

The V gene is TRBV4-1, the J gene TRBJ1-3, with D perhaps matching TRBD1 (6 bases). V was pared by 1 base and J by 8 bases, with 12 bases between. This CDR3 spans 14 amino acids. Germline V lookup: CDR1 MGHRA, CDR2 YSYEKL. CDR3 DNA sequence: TGCGCCAGCAGCCAAGTAAGGGGGGTGGACACCATATATTTT. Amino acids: CASSQVRGVDTIYF.

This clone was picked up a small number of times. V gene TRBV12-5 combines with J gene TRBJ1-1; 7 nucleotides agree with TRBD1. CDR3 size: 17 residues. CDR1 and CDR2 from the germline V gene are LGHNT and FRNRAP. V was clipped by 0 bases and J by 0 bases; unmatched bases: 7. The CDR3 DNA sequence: TGTGCTAGTGGTTTGGTAGGGGGCCAATGGTTGAACACTGAAGCTTTCTTT. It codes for CASGLVGGQWLNTEAFF.